These 22 T cell receptor beta chains were all obtained from the same sample, sequenced in a study of identical twins (dated by TCRdb to 2016 to 2017). Libraries were prepared through 5' RACE. Sequencing was performed on an Illumina HiSeq 2000. TCRdb trimmed the raw reads at Q25, called clones with MiXCR and kept productive beta chains. Each entry merges the rows of one CDR3 protein and shows their most common DNA and genes. For this sample the table gives 240,000 or so distinct CDR3 sequences, of which 9.5% to 15% were detected only once. Together, the top ten hold 3.5% to 5% of the sample. The data also belong to a second study, concerning yellow fever vaccine responses in identical twins.

What was sequenced was memory (CD45RO+) T cells sorted from blood. In the paper's terms, the cell subset or site label means: CD45RO+ enriched T cells. These receptors all come from a woman aged 18-29 years in good health.

The rearrangement joins TRBV20-1 to TRBJ2-1; TRBD1 is a possible D gene (6 bases). Germline assignment: CDR1 DFQATT and CDR2 SNEGSKA (reference sequence). The CDR3 is made up of 12 amino acids. V lost 1 base to trimming and J lost 10 bases, with 11 bases between them. The DNA for the CDR3 is TGCAGTGCTAGAGTTGTAGGACAGGAGCAGTTCTTC. This encodes CSARVVGQEQFF.

This CDR3 reads CASSFTPSWGLNTEAFF. CDR3 DNA: TGTGCCAGCAGTTTCACCCCTTCCTGGGGGCTGAACACTGAAGCTTTCTTT. This rearrangement joins TRBV28 to TRBJ1-1, with TRBD1 as a possible D gene (6 bases). The V end lost 3 bases, the J end lost 0 bases, and 17 bases lay between the germline ends. CDR3 length: 17 amino acids. Germline assignment: CDR1 MDHEN and CDR2 SYDVKM.

This clonotype appeared a few times. This chain uses TRBV12-3 or TRBV12-4 with TRBJ1-5; D not certain. Deletions cut 3 bases from V and 7 bases from J, with 10 bases between. This CDR3 contains 13 residues. CDR3: CASSFAGGQPQHF. The CDR3 bases are TGTGCCAGCAGTTTCGCGGGCGGGCAGCCCCAGCATTTT.

V and J are TRBV4-1 and TRBJ2-7; D is uncertain. Germline values: CDR1 MGHRA, CDR2 YSYEKL. This CDR3 spans 14 amino acids. Trimming took 1 base from V and 2 from J, leaving 9 bases between them. This CDR3 reads CASSQGDPPYEQYF. The CDR3 DNA reads as TGCGCCAGCAGCCAAGGAGACCCACCCTACGAGCAGTACTTC.

V and J are TRBV12-3 or TRBV12-4 and TRBJ2-1, with a possible D match to TRBD1 (6 bases). Trimming removed 7 bases at V and 3 bases at J, with 10 bases between. The CDR3 totals 13 residues. CDR3 region: CASTRDIYNEQFF. The CDR3 region has the DNA TGTGCCAGCACTCGGGACATCTACAATGAGCAGTTCTTC.

This clonotype was seen only a few times. V gene TRBV20-1 combines with J gene TRBJ2-3; D might be TRBD2 (6 bases). CDR1 is DFQATT and CDR2 is SNEGSKA in the germline V gene (reference sequence). Trimming pared 1 base from V and 2 bases from J, leaving 16 bases between. The CDR3 has 16 residues. The CDR3 sequence: CSARGLVGGDTDTQYF. The CDR3, as DNA: TGCAGTGCTAGAGGGTTAGTGGGGGGAGACACAGATACGCAGTATTTT.

In its sample, this clonotype was seen many times. The chain joins TRBV7-9 to TRBJ1-1, with D tentatively TRBD1 (5 bases). Deletions cut 5 bases from V and 3 bases from J, with 10 bases between. Germline V CDR1 and CDR2: SEHNR, FQNEAQ (reference sequence). This CDR3 is built from 13 residues. Here the CDR3 DNA reads TGTGCCAGCAGCGTTGACAGCGACACTGAAGCTTTCTTT. Protein sequence: CASSVDSDTEAFF.

In its sample, this clonotype was seen many times. The rearrangement links TRBV7-2 to TRBJ1-2; no clear D. This CDR3 contains 11 residues. V was trimmed by 1 base and J by 12 bases, leaving 9 bases between them. CDR1 and CDR2 (germline): SGHTA, FQGNSA. The CDR3 DNA reads as TGTGCCAGCAGCTTAGGAATTTACAACACCTTC. It yields the protein CASSLGIYNTF.

This clonotype was found a few times. The J gene is TRBJ2-3, the V gene TRBV20-1; no reliable D call. The CDR3 contains 12 residues. Trimming shortened V by 3 bases and J by 2 bases, and 6 bases separated the two germline ends. Germline CDR1 is DFQATT and CDR2 is SNEGSKA (reference sequence). CDR3 loop: CSARTTTDTQYF. As DNA, the CDR3 is TGCAGTGCTAGGACAACCACAGATACGCAGTATTTT.

The J gene is TRBJ2-7, the V gene TRBV3-1; D may match TRBD1 or TRBD2 (5 bases each). CDR1 and CDR2 (germline): LGHDT, YNNKEL (reference sequence). The CDR3 totals 20 residues. The germline V and J ends were trimmed by 0 bases and 4 bases, with 28 bases remaining between them. This CDR3 is CASSQERDSSTTHRTYEQYF. The CDR3 nucleotides read TGTGCCAGCAGCCAAGAGCGAGACAGCTCTACTACCCATCGGACTTACGAGCAGTACTTC.

This clonotype was found once. The CDR3: CASSPVPDAAYEQYF. CDR3 nucleotide sequence: TGTGCCAGCAGCCCGGTGCCGGACGCAGCCTACGAGCAGTACTTC. This chain joins TRBV7-6 and TRBJ2-7; D remains unclear. The V end was cut by 5 bases, the J end by 2 bases, with 16 bases between. CDR1 is SGHVS, CDR2 FNYEAQ, per germline. The CDR3 loop spans 15 amino acids. Supplemented by reference TRBV7-6 and TRBJ2-7, the full variable domain reads GAGVSQSPRYKVTKRGQDVALRCDPISGHVSLYWYRQALGQGPEFLTYFNYEAQQDKSGLPNDRFSAERPEGSISTLTIQRTEQRDSAMYRCASSPVPDAAYEQYFGPGTRLTVT.

This chain links TRBV5-6 with TRBJ2-7; 7 nucleotides align to TRBD1. The germline gives CDR1 SGHDT, CDR2 YYEEEE. V lost 0 bases, J lost 7 bases, and 4 bases stayed unmatched. The CDR3 length is 13 residues. The CDR3 DNA sequence: TGTGCCAGCAGCTTGGAGGGGGCGAGAGAGCAGTACTTC. Amino acids: CASSLEGAREQYF.

This clonotype has at least ten counts. J is TRBJ2-2 and V is TRBV29-1, with D maybe TRBD2 (5 bases). Germline CDR1 and CDR2: SQVTM and ANQGSEA. V gave up 7 bases and J gave up 5 bases, with 17 bases separating them. The CDR3 is made up of 14 amino acids. For the CDR3, the DNA is TGCAGCGCCGAGGGTCTCCGGTGGACCGGGGAGCTGTTTTTT. The encoded protein is CSAEGLRWTGELFF.

This clonotype was picked up many times. The V gene is TRBV5-1, the J gene TRBJ2-3; 7 bases agree with TRBD1. V dropped 4 bases and J dropped 0; count of bases not matched to a gene: 8. CDR1 is SGHRS and CDR2 is YFSETQ in the germline V gene. The CDR3 length is 16 residues. The CDR3 spells CASSPGTAPSTDTQYF. The CDR3 nucleotides read TGCGCCAGCAGCCCTGGGACAGCTCCTAGCACAGATACGCAGTATTTT.

The V call is TRBV7-3, the J call TRBJ2-7, with D possibly TRBD1 on 5 matching bases. CDR1 is SGHTA and CDR2 is FQGTGA in the germline V gene. CDR3 length: 13 amino acids. Trimming removed 5 bases at V and 9 bases at J, with 17 bases between. CDR3 nucleotide sequence: TGTGCCAGCAGCCCGGTTGGGGCTAAGATGCAGTACTTC. This encodes CASSPVGAKMQYF. The full variable domain, completed using reference TRBV7-3 and TRBJ2-7, is GAGVSQTPSNKVTEKGKYVELRCDPISGHTALYWYRQSLGQGPEFLIYFQGTGAADDSGLPNDRFFAVRPEGSVSTLKIQRTERGDSAVYLCASSPVGAKMQYFGPGTRLTVT.

This clonotype has a handful of counts. The chain employs TRBV5-6 and TRBJ1-6; 10 positions agree with TRBD1. The CDR3 contains 17 residues. Germline CDR1 is SGHDT and CDR2 is YYEEEE. The V gene end was trimmed by 4 bases and the J gene end by 7 bases; junction bases not matched to a gene: 11. The CDR3 sequence: CASSGTGQGPSNSPLHF. The CDR3, as DNA: TGTGCCAGCAGCGGGACGGGACAGGGGCCGTCGAATTCACCCCTCCACTTT.

This clonotype was counted a few times. The chain employs TRBV6-1 and TRBJ2-3, with 8 bases identical to TRBD2. CDR3 length: 14 amino acids. Per the germline V gene, CDR1 is MNHNS and CDR2 is SASEGT. J lost 3 bases, V lost 10 bases, and 9 bases had no gene match. CDR3 in amino acids: CATTPAGGTDTQYF. The CDR3 region has the DNA TGTGCCACCACCCCGGCGGGAGGAACAGATACGCAGTATTTT.

The table lists this clonotype with many counts. J is TRBJ2-7 and V is TRBV7-6, with 8 bases that match TRBD1. Germline V lookup: CDR1 SGHVS, CDR2 FNYEAQ. The junction had 4 bases not matched to a gene; V was cut back by 6 bases and J by 6 bases. The CDR3 is 12 residues long. CDR3 bases: TGTGCCAGCAGTATTACAGGGGGCGAGCAGTACTTC. Protein: CASSITGGEQYF.

This clonotype was counted only a few times. V usage is TRBV10-2 and J usage is TRBJ1-2; D remains unclear. The CDR3 extends over 14 amino acids. Trimming took 0 bases from V and 7 from J, leaving 12 bases between them. Germline CDR1 is WSHSY and CDR2 is SAAADI. CDR3 protein: CASSESAGITGYTF. The CDR3 nucleotides are TGCGCCAGCAGTGAGTCGGCGGGGATTACTGGCTACACCTTC.

This clonotype was picked up a small number of times. This chain connects TRBV3-1 to TRBJ1-2; D call uncertain. The CDR3 sequence is 12 residues long. Germline CDR1 reads LGHDT; CDR2 reads YNNKEL (reference sequence). Between the trimmed V and J ends, which lost 3 bases and 6 bases, there was a span of 8 bases. The CDR3 spells CASSHLSNGYTF. The CDR3 DNA follows: TGTGCCAGCAGCCATCTAAGTAATGGCTACACCTTC. The variable domain in full, with the rest retrieved from reference TRBV3-1 and TRBJ1-2, is DTAVSQTPKYLVTQMGNDKSIKCEQNLGHDTMYWYKQDSKKFLKIMFSYNNKELIINETVPNRFSPKSPDKAHLNLHINSLELGDSAVYFCASSHLSNGYTFGSGTRLTVV.

This clonotype showed up many times. V and J are TRBV3-1 and TRBJ2-5, with D possibly matching TRBD1 (6 bases). Trimming stripped 7 bases from V and 2 bases from J, with 14 bases between. The CDR3 extends over 14 amino acids. From germline, CDR1 is LGHDT and CDR2 YNNKEL (reference sequence). The CDR3 sequence: CASTRRGGQETQYF. The CDR3 nucleotides are TGTGCCAGCACCCGACGAGGGGGTCAAGAGACCCAGTACTTC.

V is TRBV7-8 and J is TRBJ2-2; 11 nucleotides match TRBD1. This CDR3 is built from 17 residues. Germline V gene sequence: CDR1 SGHVS, CDR2 FQNEAQ. V gave up 2 bases and J gave up 1 base; unmatched junction bases: 3. The CDR3 loop is CASSLRTGGMNTGELFF. The DNA for the CDR3 is TGTGCCAGCAGCTTACGGACAGGGGGCATGAACACCGGGGAGCTGTTTTTT.